These T cell receptor beta chains were read from a single sample in a study of PD-1 blockade in classical Hodgkin lymphoma. The repertoire was sequenced with immunoSEQ multiplex PCR; TCRdb's copy has only in-frame clones and lacks some. Among 50,000 or so clones listed, around 90% were seen once. Source: peripheral blood mononuclear cells (PBMCs), taken before the second cycle of nivolumab. The receptors come from a human donor with classical Hodgkin lymphoma. Each CDR3 is given with its conserved first and last residue. The D gene is left open where the match is weak. Not all rows give a size; the values are once, few, many and, for expanded clones, a class.

cdr3_aa	cdr3_nt	v_call	clone_size	d_call	j_call
CASRNSGSSYEQYF	TGTGCCAGCCGGAACAGCGGGAGCTCCTACGAGCAGTACTTC	TRBV6-5	few	TRBD2	TRBJ2-7
CASSSLAGGPKVPFF	TGTGCCAGCAGTTCCCTAGCGGGAGGGCCGAAGGTGCCGTTCTTC	TRBV28	.	TRBD2	TRBJ2-1
CASRAFEVTEAFF	TGTGCCAGCAGGGCTTTCGAGGTCACTGAAGCTTTCTTT	TRBV27	.	.	TRBJ1-1
CAISESSNQPQHF	TGTGCCATCAGTGAGTCATCAAATCAGCCCCAGCATTTT	TRBV10-3	.	.	TRBJ1-5
CASSNKVAGYSYNEQFF	TGTGCCAGCAGCAATAAGGTAGCGGGTTACTCCTACAATGAGCAGTTCTTC	TRBV9	.	TRBD2	TRBJ2-1
CASSAPLSGGVDTQYF	TGTGCCAGCAGCGCCCCCCTTAGCGGGGGAGTGGATACGCAGTATTTT	TRBV7-9	.	TRBD2	TRBJ2-3
CASSLTEGRFNEQFF	TGTGCCAGCAGTTTAACGGAGGGGAGATTCAATGAGCAGTTCTTC	TRBV6-5	.	.	TRBJ2-1
CASSVGRIPYEQYF	TGTGCCAGCAGCGTAGGAAGAATTCCCTACGAGCAGTACTTC	TRBV9	.	.	TRBJ2-7
CAWRGSYNEQFF	TGTGCCTGGAGAGGGTCCTACAATGAGCAGTTCTTC	TRBV30	.	.	TRBJ2-1
CASSLAEGVFYGYTF	TGTGCCAGCAGCTTAGCCGAGGGAGTCTTCTATGGCTACACCTTC	TRBV11-1	.	.	TRBJ1-2
CASLAGGGNTGELFF	TGTGCCAGTCTAGCGGGAGGGGGGAACACCGGGGAGCTGTTTTTT	TRBV19	.	TRBD2	TRBJ2-2
CAPRGANSTNEKLFF	TGTGCCCCCCGGGGTGCAAATTCAACTAATGAAAAACTGTTTTTT	TRBV6-4	.	.	TRBJ1-4
CASSYRDPSGDYEQYF	TGCGCCAGCAGCTACCGGGACCCTTCAGGGGACTACGAGCAGTACTTC	TRBV5-1	.	.	TRBJ2-7
CASSERQGRSYEQYF	TGTGCCAGCAGTGAGAGACAGGGGCGCTCCTACGAGCAGTACTTC	TRBV6-1	.	TRBD1	TRBJ2-7
CASRTSGLNTGELFF	TGTGCCAGCAGGACTAGCGGGTTGAACACCGGGGAGCTGTTTTTT	TRBV4-2	.	TRBD2	TRBJ2-2
CASSLETSGGSSTQYF	TGCGCCAGCAGCTTGGAAACTAGCGGGGGCTCGAGTACGCAGTATTTT	TRBV5-1	.	TRBD2	TRBJ2-3
CASSQGEGTDTQYF	TGCGCCAGCAGCCAAGGGGAGGGGACAGATACGCAGTATTTT	TRBV4-1	.	TRBD2	TRBJ2-3
CAISGTGKEKLFF	TGTGCCATCAGCGGGACAGGGAAGGAAAAACTGTTTTTT	TRBV10-3	.	TRBD1	TRBJ1-4
CASSQWSSGPTGNEQFF	TGTGCCAGCAGCCAATGGTCTAGCGGTCCCACTGGGAATGAGCAGTTCTTC	TRBV4-2	.	TRBD2	TRBJ2-1
CASSLLAGVRKETQYF	TGTGCCAGCAGCTTACTAGCGGGGGTAAGGAAAGAGACCCAGTACTTC	TRBV13	once	TRBD2	TRBJ2-5
CASSHQETQYF	TGTGCCAGCAGCCATCAAGAGACCCAGTACTTC	TRBV14	.	.	TRBJ2-5
CASSRLPGTNEQFF	TGTGCCAGCAGCAGACTTCCGGGAACCAATGAGCAGTTCTTC	TRBV7-2	.	.	TRBJ2-1
CASSLRTPSGRGVNEQFF	TGCGCCAGCAGCCTTAGGACCCCGTCGGGACGAGGGGTCAATGAGCAGTTCTTC	TRBV5-1	.	.	TRBJ2-1
CASSLNVGGLSYNEQFF	TGTGCCAGCAGTTTAAATGTGGGGGGACTTTCCTACAATGAGCAGTTCTTC	TRBV27	.	.	TRBJ2-1
CASSPHPGLAYEQYF	TGTGCCAGCAGCCCACACCCGGGACTAGCCTACGAGCAGTACTTC	TRBV7-3	.	TRBD2	TRBJ2-7
CASSFGTASYEQYF	TGTGCCAGCAGCTTTGGGACGGCGTCCTACGAGCAGTACTTC	TRBV7-7	.	.	TRBJ2-7
CASSERGQGNEKLFF	TGTGCCAGCAGTGAAAGGGGACAGGGGAATGAAAAACTGTTTTTT	TRBV25-1	.	TRBD1	TRBJ1-4
CASSWQLNQPQHF	TGTGCCAGCAGCTGGCAGTTGAATCAGCCCCAGCATTTT	TRBV5-6	.	.	TRBJ1-5
CASSPWHRGSNYGYTF	TGTGCCAGCAGTCCTTGGCACAGGGGGTCGAACTATGGCTACACCTTC	TRBV27	.	TRBD1	TRBJ1-2
CASRGLLGSGNTIYF	TGTGCCAGCCGCGGACTTTTGGGTTCTGGAAACACCATATATTTT	TRBV19	.	.	TRBJ1-3
CASSPITSAQGEQYF	TGTGCCAGCAGCCCCATCACCTCCGCTCAGGGCGAGCAGTACTTC	TRBV11-2	.	.	TRBJ2-7
CASSSTANTEAFF	TGTGCCAGCAGTTCGACCGCTAACACTGAAGCTTTCTTT	TRBV28	.	.	TRBJ1-1
CASSSGDSYYEQYF	TGTGCCAGCAGTTCAGGGGACAGTTACTACGAGCAGTACTTC	TRBV28	.	TRBD1	TRBJ2-7
CAISDPTETDTQYF	TGTGCCATCAGTGACCCGACCGAAACAGATACGCAGTATTTT	TRBV10-3	.	.	TRBJ2-3
CASSLQGLNSPLHF	TGTGCCAGCAGCCTACAGGGATTGAATTCACCCCTCCACTTT	TRBV11-1	few	.	TRBJ1-6
CASSGLQPGQFF	TGTGCCAGCAGTGGGCTGCAGCCAGGGCAGTTCTTC	TRBV2	.	.	TRBJ2-1
CASSPQTGYYGYTF	TGTGCCAGCTCACCACAGACAGGGTACTATGGCTACACCTTC	TRBV18	.	TRBD1	TRBJ1-2
CASSLKSSGATDTQYF	TGCGCCAGCAGCTTGAAATCAAGCGGGGCCACAGATACGCAGTATTTT	TRBV5-1	.	TRBD2	TRBJ2-3
CASSFRDAGWTGELFF	TGCGCCAGCAGCTTCCGGGACGCCGGATGGACCGGGGAGCTGTTTTTT	TRBV5-1	once	.	TRBJ2-2
CARGYEQYF	TGTGCCAGAGGTTACGAGCAGTACTTC	TRBV7-9	.	.	TRBJ2-7
CATSTSGGVNEQFF	TGTGCCACCTCGACTAGCGGGGGAGTGAATGAGCAGTTCTTC	TRBV28	once	TRBD2	TRBJ2-1
CASKRGKEYEQYF	TGTGCCAGCAAAAGGGGGAAGGAATACGAGCAGTACTTC	TRBV25-1	.	.	TRBJ2-7
CASSEQKGWGYTF	TGTGCCAGCAGTGAACAGAAGGGTTGGGGCTACACCTTC	TRBV6-1	few	.	TRBJ1-2
CASYRWGAHTGELFF	TGTGCCAGTTATCGTTGGGGGGCGCATACCGGGGAGCTGTTTTTT	TRBV19	.	.	TRBJ2-2
CASSSPTSGRVNEQFF	TGTGCCAGCAGTTCTCCGACTAGCGGGAGGGTGAATGAGCAGTTCTTC	TRBV6-6	.	TRBD2	TRBJ2-1
CASSLPGGGYTDTQYF	TGTGCCAGCAGCCTCCCGGGCGGGGGGTACACAGATACGCAGTATTTT	TRBV9	.	TRBD2	TRBJ2-3
CASSAGLANEQFF	TGTGCCAGCAGCGCGGGACTAGCTAATGAGCAGTTCTTC	TRBV7-2	.	TRBD2	TRBJ2-1
CASSRTEMSDTQYF	TGTGCCAGCAGTCGGACTGAAATGTCAGATACGCAGTATTTT	TRBV11-2	.	.	TRBJ2-3
CASSQSSGDLLAGEVTGELFF	TGCGCCAGCAGCCAATCATCCGGTGACCTACTAGCGGGAGAAGTCACCGGGGAGCTGTTTTTT	TRBV4-3	.	TRBD2	TRBJ2-2